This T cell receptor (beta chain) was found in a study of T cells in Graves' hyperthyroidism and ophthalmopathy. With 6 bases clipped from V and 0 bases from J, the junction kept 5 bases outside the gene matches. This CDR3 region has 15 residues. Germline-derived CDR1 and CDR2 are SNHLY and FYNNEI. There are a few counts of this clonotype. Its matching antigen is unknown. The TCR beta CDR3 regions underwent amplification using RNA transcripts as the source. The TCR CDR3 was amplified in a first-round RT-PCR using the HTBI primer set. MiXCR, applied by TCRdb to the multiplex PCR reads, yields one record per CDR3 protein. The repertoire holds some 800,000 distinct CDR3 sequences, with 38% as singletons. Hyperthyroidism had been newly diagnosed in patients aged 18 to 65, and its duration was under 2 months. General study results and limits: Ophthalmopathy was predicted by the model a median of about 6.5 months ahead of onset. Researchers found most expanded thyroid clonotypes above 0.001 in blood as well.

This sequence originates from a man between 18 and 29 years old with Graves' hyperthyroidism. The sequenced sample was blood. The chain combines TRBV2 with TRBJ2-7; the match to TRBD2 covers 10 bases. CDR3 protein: CASSALAGSSYEQYF. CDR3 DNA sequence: TGTGCCAGCAGCGCACTAGCGGGGAGCTCCTACGAGCAGTACTTC.